These T cell receptor beta chains were read from a single sample in a study of blood T cell repertoires in COVID-19. Using immunoSEQ multiplex PCR, the repertoire was profiled, and TCRdb retains in-frame clones only, with some absent. The sample yields 300,000 to 400,000 clones, over 75% seen once. The sequenced material came from peripheral blood. Source of these receptors: a man in his forties or fifties with active or convalescent COVID-19. CDR3s include the opening cysteine and the closing phenylalanine or tryptophan. D genes are given only for firm matches. Size is stated for part of the rows, as once, few or many counts, or as a class when the clone is expanded.

j_call | d_call | clone_size | v_call | cdr3_nt | cdr3_aa
TRBJ1-2 | TRBD1 | NA | TRBV7-2 | TGTGCCAGCAGCATGGACAGGCTCTATGGCTACACCTTC | CASSMDRLYGYTF
TRBJ2-1 | NA | NA | TRBV7-8 | TGTGCCAGCAGCTTAGGAGGCAGCGAGCAGTTCTTC | CASSLGGSEQFF
TRBJ2-1 | TRBD1 | NA | TRBV24-1 | TGTGCCACCAGTGATTTCCTCGACAGGGCCCAGTTCTTC | CATSDFLDRAQFF
TRBJ1-2 | NA | NA | TRBV2 | TGTGCCAGCAGCGAGGGTATGGGGGGAGACTATGGCTACACCTTC | CASSEGMGGDYGYTF
TRBJ2-1 | NA | NA | TRBV9 | TGTGCCAGCAGCGTAGTCAGGGGTGAGCAGTTCTTC | CASSVVRGEQFF
TRBJ1-1 | NA | NA | TRBV29-1 | TGCAGCGTTGAAGCACCGGGACATCCTAACACTGAAGCTTTCTTT | CSVEAPGHPNTEAFF
TRBJ2-1 | NA | NA | TRBV5-1 | TGCGCCAGCAGCTTGGTGGGGGCCCCAGGGTTCAATGAGCAGTTCTTC | CASSLVGAPGFNEQFF
TRBJ2-4 | NA | NA | TRBV30 | TGTGCCTGGAGTGGGCCTACGGCGGACATTCAGTACTTC | CAWSGPTADIQYF
TRBJ1-2 | NA | NA | TRBV28 | TGTGCCAGCACCCCAGGACAGTCAAACTATGGCTACACCTTC | CASTPGQSNYGYTF
TRBJ2-7 | TRBD2 | NA | TRBV7-6 | TGTGCCAGCAGCCCGGGACTAGAAATCTACGAGCAGTACTTC | CASSPGLEIYEQYF
TRBJ1-1 | NA | NA | TRBV7-9 | TGTGCCAGCAGCCCCGCGGTAGGAGGCCTTATGAACACTGAAGCTTTCTTT | CASSPAVGGLMNTEAFF
TRBJ1-1 | NA | few | TRBV15 | TGTGCCACCAGCTATAACAGGGACACTGAAGCTTTCTTT | CATSYNRDTEAFF
TRBJ1-6 | TRBD1 | NA | TRBV3-1/TRBV3-2 | TGTGCCAGCAGCCAAGAACAGGGGAATTCACCCCTCCACTTT | CASSQEQGNSPLHF
TRBJ2-7 | TRBD2 | few | TRBV5-1 | TGCGCCAGCAGCTTCACCGGGACTAGCGACGTCGAGCAGTACTTC | CASSFTGTSDVEQYF
TRBJ2-3 | NA | NA | TRBV4-3 | TGCGCCAGCAGCACAAGACAGGCAGATACGCAGTATTTT | CASSTRQADTQYF
TRBJ1-1 | TRBD1 | NA | TRBV7-2 | TGTGCCAGCAGCCTTTGGACAGGGTCGGGGGAAGCTTTCTTT | CASSLWTGSGEAFF
TRBJ2-2 | NA | NA | TRBV4-2 | TGTGCCAGCAGCCAAGATGTAACTAGCACCGGGGAGCTGTTTTTT | CASSQDVTSTGELFF
TRBJ2-1 | NA | NA | TRBV2 | TGTGCCAGCAGTGAACGGGAAGGCGTAGGGCAGTTCTTC | CASSEREGVGQFF
TRBJ2-1 | NA | NA | TRBV10-3 | TGTGCCATCAGTGTTAGTAGAGACAATGAGCAGTTCTTC | CAISVSRDNEQFF
TRBJ2-7 | TRBD1 | NA | TRBV5-1 | TGCGCCAGCAGCTTGGCCCCACAGGGGGGCAACGAGCAGTACTTC | CASSLAPQGGNEQYF
TRBJ2-3 | NA | NA | TRBV7-3 | TGTGCCAGCAGCCCACAGGGCTCAGATACGCAGTATTTT | CASSPQGSDTQYF
TRBJ2-3 | TRBD2 | few | TRBV11-2 | TGTGCCAGCAGCTTAGGGCTAGCGGGGGGCCTATTTAGCACAGATACGCAGTATTTT | CASSLGLAGGLFSTDTQYF
TRBJ1-1 | NA | NA | TRBV5-1 | TGCGCCAGCAGCATACAGGGTGAAAGTACTGAAGCTTTCTTT | CASSIQGESTEAFF
TRBJ1-1 | NA | NA | TRBV11-2 | TGTGCCAGCAGCTCCAAGGGGGGGGCTGAAGCTTTCTTT | CASSSKGGAEAFF
TRBJ1-1 | NA | NA | TRBV18 | TGTGCCAGCTCACCACCATCATTAGAGGACACTGAAGCTTTCTTT | CASSPPSLEDTEAFF
TRBJ1-5 | NA | NA | TRBV29-1 | TGCAGCGTTGAAGAATTCGCGGGACAGCCCCAGCATTTT | CSVEEFAGQPQHF
TRBJ1-4 | NA | NA | TRBV2 | TGTGCCAGTACATACCGGGGTACTAGCGAAAAACTGTTTTTT | CASTYRGTSEKLFF
TRBJ1-4 | TRBD1 | NA | TRBV10-3 | TGTGCCATCAGTGAGTCGACAGGGGGAAGTGAAAAACTGTTTTTT | CAISESTGGSEKLFF
TRBJ1-1 | TRBD1 | few | TRBV18 | TGTGCCAGCTCGCCGACAGGGGCCACTGAAGCTTTCTTT | CASSPTGATEAFF
TRBJ1-1 | NA | few | TRBV28 | TGTGCCGCCCTAATCCCCGAGACTGAAGCTTTCTTT | CAALIPETEAFF
TRBJ1-1 | NA | NA | TRBV9 | TGTGCCAGCAGCGTAGCCGGGACAAACACTGAAGCTTTCTTT | CASSVAGTNTEAFF
TRBJ2-1 | TRBD2 | NA | TRBV9 | TGTGCCAGCAGCCACCCAGGCCGGGGGGGAGGTAGCTCCTACAATGAGCAGTTCTTC | CASSHPGRGGGSSYNEQFF
TRBJ1-1 | NA | NA | TRBV5-1 | TGCGCCAGCAGCTTGGCCCCAGGGAACACTGAAGCTTTCTTT | CASSLAPGNTEAFF
TRBJ1-5 | NA | NA | TRBV7-8 | TGTGCCAGCAGCCCCCACGGTCAGCCCCAGCATTTT | CASSPHGQPQHF
TRBJ2-3 | TRBD2 | NA | TRBV7-8 | TGTGCCAGCAGCCGGACTAGCGGGTACCAGGGGGAGGCGCAGTATTTT | CASSRTSGYQGEAQYF
TRBJ1-2 | NA | NA | TRBV4-2 | TGTGCCAGCAGCCCCACAGGGACCGCGCCCAATGGCTACACCTTC | CASSPTGTAPNGYTF
TRBJ1-5 | NA | NA | TRBV2 | TGTGCCAGCAGTGAAGCCGAGAGAAATCAGCCCCAGCATTTT | CASSEAERNQPQHF